A single sample is the source of the 8 T cell receptor beta chains below, sequenced in a study of beta chain features in type 1 diabetes. Every bit of the isolated RNA underwent reverse transcription, so sequencing read expressed TCRB transcripts. TCRdb's copy holds only in-frame clones and misses some; the assay was immunoSEQ multiplex PCR. The sample includes 250,000 to 350,000 clones, 12% to 15% of them seen just once. The specimen was central memory CD4+ T cells from blood. The receptors were sampled from a young man in good health.

This clone was counted between two and nine times. V and J are TRBV5-6 and TRBJ1-5, with D possibly being TRBD1 (5 bases). The CDR3 sequence is 15 residues long. CDR1 is SGHDT, CDR2 YYEEEE, per germline. Trimming pared 4 bases from V and 6 bases from J, leaving 17 bases between. The CDR3 coding sequence is TGTGCCAGCAGCAAAGGACAAGTGTCAGGTCAGCCCCAGCATTTT. Protein product: CASSKGQVSGQPQHF.

The chain links TRBV5-1 to TRBJ2-1, with D possibly being TRBD2 (5 bases). CDR1 and CDR2 (germline): SGHRS, YFSETQ. CDR3 length: 12 amino acids. Trimming removed 5 bases at V and 9 bases at J, with 12 bases between. As DNA, the CDR3 is TGCGCCAGCAGGCCACTAGAGGGTGAGCAGTTCTTC. It codes for CASRPLEGEQFF.

The DNA of the CDR3 is TGTGCCAGTAGTATAGCCGGGGGGAACTATGGCTACACCTTC. It translates to CASSIAGGNYGYTF. V gene TRBV19 combines with J gene TRBJ1-2; maybe TRBD1 (5 bases). There are 14 residues in the CDR3. Germline V gene lookup returns CDR1 LNHDA and CDR2 SQIVND (reference sequence). V was trimmed by 1 base and J by 2 bases, leaving 8 bases between them.

This clone showed up just a few times. The chain links TRBV6-5 to TRBJ1-1; unclear D gene. V was shortened by 1 base and J by 5 bases, with 5 bases between the two germline ends. Germline V gene lookup returns CDR1 MNHEY and CDR2 SVGAGI. The CDR3 is made up of 12 amino acids. CDR3 bases: TGTGCCAGCAGTTACTTAGGGACTGAAGCTTTCTTT. Encoded protein: CASSYLGTEAFF.

This clone was observed a handful of times. This chain's CDR3 is CASSPAYEQYF. In DNA, the CDR3 is TGTGCCAGCTCACCTGCCTACGAGCAGTACTTC. The V and J genes are TRBV18 and TRBJ2-7, with D unresolved. Germline V gene lookup returns CDR1 KGHSH and CDR2 LQKENI. V lost 3 bases and J 2 bases, leaving 2 bases between the germline ends. The length of the CDR3 is 11 residues.

This clone was recorded a few times. The V gene is TRBV18, the J gene TRBJ2-7; 10 bases are shared with TRBD1. CDR3 length: 15 amino acids. Germline V gene data show CDR1 as KGHSH and CDR2 as LQKENI. The trim removed 3 bases at V and 5 bases at J, leaving 7 bases unmatched. The CDR3 DNA is TGTGCCAGCTCACCCCGGGGGACAGGGGTGAACGAGCAGTACTTC. Protein product: CASSPRGTGVNEQYF.

This chain links TRBV5-8 with TRBJ2-1; TRBD2 matches 9 bases. From germline, CDR1 is SGHTS and CDR2 YDEGEE. V gave up 6 bases and J gave up 5 bases; unmatched junction bases: 9. This CDR3 spans 15 amino acids. CDR3 loop: CASTHSGRPHNEQFF. The CDR3, as DNA: TGTGCCAGCACCCACAGCGGGAGGCCACACAATGAGCAGTTCTTC. The complete variable domain, with remaining parts taken from reference TRBV5-8 and TRBJ2-1, reads EAGVTQSPTHLIKTRGQQATLRCSPISGHTSVYWYQQALGLGLQFLLWYDEGEERNRGNFPPRFSGRQFPNYSSELNVNALELEDSALYLCASTHSGRPHNEQFFGPGTRLTVL.

This clone was counted between two and nine times. The chain recombines TRBV18 with TRBJ2-2; D uncertain. The CDR3 extends over 13 amino acids. Germline CDR1 and CDR2: KGHSH and LQKENI. The V and J ends lost 2 bases and 4 bases respectively, with 5 bases between them. The DNA of the CDR3 is TGTGCCAGCTCACCAGCTGCCACCGGGGAGCTGTTTTTT. Amino acid sequence: CASSPAATGELFF.